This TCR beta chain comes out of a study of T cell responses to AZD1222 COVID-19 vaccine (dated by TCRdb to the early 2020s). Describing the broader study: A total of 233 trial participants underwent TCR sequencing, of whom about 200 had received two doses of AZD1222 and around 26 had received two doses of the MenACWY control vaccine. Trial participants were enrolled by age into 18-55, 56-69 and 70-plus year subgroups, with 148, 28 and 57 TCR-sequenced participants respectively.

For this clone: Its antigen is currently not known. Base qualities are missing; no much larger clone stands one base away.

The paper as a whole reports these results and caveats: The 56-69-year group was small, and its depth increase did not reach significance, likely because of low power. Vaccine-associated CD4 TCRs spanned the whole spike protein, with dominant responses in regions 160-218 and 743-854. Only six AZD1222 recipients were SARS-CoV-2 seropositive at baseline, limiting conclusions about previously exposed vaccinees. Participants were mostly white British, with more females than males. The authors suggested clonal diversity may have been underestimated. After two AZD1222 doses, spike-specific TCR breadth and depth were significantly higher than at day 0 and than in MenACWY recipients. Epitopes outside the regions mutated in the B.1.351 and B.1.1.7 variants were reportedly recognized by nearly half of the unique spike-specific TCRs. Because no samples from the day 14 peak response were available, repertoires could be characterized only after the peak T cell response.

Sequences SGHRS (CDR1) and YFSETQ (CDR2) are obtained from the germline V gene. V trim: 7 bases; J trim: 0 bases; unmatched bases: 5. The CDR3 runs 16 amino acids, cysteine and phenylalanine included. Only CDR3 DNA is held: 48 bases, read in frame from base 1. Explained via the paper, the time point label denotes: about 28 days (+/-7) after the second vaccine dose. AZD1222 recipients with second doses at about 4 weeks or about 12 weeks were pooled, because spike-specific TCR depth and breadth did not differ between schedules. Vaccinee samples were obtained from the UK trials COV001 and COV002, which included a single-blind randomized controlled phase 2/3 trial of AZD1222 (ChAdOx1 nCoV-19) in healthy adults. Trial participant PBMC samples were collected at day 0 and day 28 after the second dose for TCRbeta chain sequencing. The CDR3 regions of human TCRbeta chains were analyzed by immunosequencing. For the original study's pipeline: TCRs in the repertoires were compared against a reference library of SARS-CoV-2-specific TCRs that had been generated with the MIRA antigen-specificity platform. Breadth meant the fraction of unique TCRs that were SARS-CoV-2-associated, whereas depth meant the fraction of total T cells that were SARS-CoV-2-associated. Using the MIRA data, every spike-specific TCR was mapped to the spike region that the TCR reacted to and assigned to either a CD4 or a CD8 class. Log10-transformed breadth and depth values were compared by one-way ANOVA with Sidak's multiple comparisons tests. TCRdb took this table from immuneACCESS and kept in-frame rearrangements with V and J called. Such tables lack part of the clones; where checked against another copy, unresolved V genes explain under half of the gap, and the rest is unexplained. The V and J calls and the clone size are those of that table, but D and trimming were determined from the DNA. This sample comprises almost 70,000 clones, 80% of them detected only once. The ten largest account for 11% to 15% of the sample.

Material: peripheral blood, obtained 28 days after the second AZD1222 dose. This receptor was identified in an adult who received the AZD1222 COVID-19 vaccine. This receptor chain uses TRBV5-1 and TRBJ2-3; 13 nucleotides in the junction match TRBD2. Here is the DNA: TGCGCCAGCCAACCGGGACTAGCGGGAAGCACAGATACGCAGTATTTT. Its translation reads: CASQPGLAGSTDTQYF.